The 27 T cell receptor beta chains below come from one sample, sequenced in a study of blood T cell repertoires in COVID-19. Produced via immunoSEQ multiplex PCR; TCRdb's table is partial and in-frame only. The top ten clones hold 2.5% to 3.5% of a sample with about 350,000 clones, roughly 87% of them seen once. The source material was PBMCs or T cells enriched from blood (not recorded which). These receptors originate from a woman between 25 and 40 years old who had recovered from COVID-19.

The chain links TRBV19 to TRBJ2-6, with D maybe TRBD1 (6 bases). From germline, CDR1 is LNHDA and CDR2 SQIVND (reference sequence). The CDR3 runs to 15 residues. Trimming took 5 bases from V and 0 from J, leaving 8 bases between them. The CDR3 loop reads CASSAGVSGANVLTF. The CDR3 bases are TGTGCCAGTAGTGCAGGGGTCTCTGGGGCCAACGTCCTGACTTTC.

The gene calls are TRBV7-2 and TRBJ2-2; 10 positions match TRBD1. This CDR3 comprises 16 residues. Germline CDR1 reads SGHTA; CDR2 reads FQGNSA. With V trimmed by 2 bases and J by 6 bases, 6 bases remained unmatched. DNA of the CDR3: TGTGCCAGCAGCTTACCCCGGGACAGGGGTCCCGGGGAGCTGTTTTTT. Its translation: CASSLPRDRGPGELFF.

This chain joins TRBV5-5 and TRBJ1-5; D not resolved. Germline loops: CDR1 SGHKS, CDR2 YYEKEE (reference sequence). The CDR3 is 15 amino acids. V was clipped by 4 bases and J by 0 bases, with 11 bases between them. Written as DNA, the CDR3 is TGTGCCAGCAGCCCCCGGGTACTTAGCAATCAGCCCCAGCATTTT. It encodes CASSPRVLSNQPQHF.

J is TRBJ1-1 and V is TRBV7-3, with TRBD1 matching over 7 bases. Losses at the gene ends were 4 bases for V and 0 bases for J; bases not matched to a gene: 5. The CDR3 length is 15 residues. Looked up from germline, CDR1 is SGHTA and CDR2 is FQGTGA. Here the CDR3 reads CASSSTGAMNTEAFF. DNA for the CDR3: TGTGCCAGCAGCTCCACAGGGGCCATGAACACTGAAGCTTTCTTT.

The J gene is TRBJ1-2, the V gene TRBV30; the match to TRBD1 covers 9 bases. Germline lookup yields CDR1 GTSNPN and CDR2 SVGIG (reference sequence). After removal of 6 bases from V and 7 bases from J, the junction contained 3 bases not matched to a gene. The CDR3 has 11 residues. CDR3 in amino acids: CACNRGPGYTF. The CDR3 DNA is TGTGCCTGCAACAGGGGGCCTGGCTACACCTTC. The whole variable domain, remainder taken from reference TRBV30 and TRBJ1-2, is SQTIHQWPATLVQPVGSPLSLECTVEGTSNPNLYWYRQAAGRGLQLLFYSVGIGQISSEVPQNLSASRPQDRQFILSSKKLLLSDSGFYLCACNRGPGYTFGSGTRLTVV.

This chain uses TRBV28 with TRBJ1-4; no reliable D call. CDR3 length: 15 residues. V was pared by 7 bases and J by 4 bases, with 16 bases between. Germline CDR1 is MDHEN and CDR2 is SYDVKM. The CDR3 loop reads CASNEERSLNEKLFF. The CDR3 coding sequence is TGTGCCAGCAACGAAGAGCGGAGCCTTAATGAAAAACTGTTTTTT.

This chain uses TRBV5-1 with TRBJ2-1, with 15 bases aligning to TRBD2. The V and J ends lost 4 bases and 6 bases, in that order; junction bases with no gene match: 8. This CDR3 comprises 17 residues. In germline, CDR1 is SGHRS, CDR2 YFSETQ. CDR3 sequence (DNA): TGCGCCAGCAGCCGGGGACTAGCGGGGGGCAAATTCAATGAGCAGTTCTTC. It translates to CASSRGLAGGKFNEQFF.

V and J are TRBV3-1 (or the pseudogene TRBV3-2) and TRBJ2-1; 11 bases align to TRBD1. CDR1 and CDR2 (germline): LGHDT, YNNKEL (reference sequence). The ends lost 1 base at V and 10 bases at J; junction bases unmatched: 12. The CDR3 runs 17 residues. The CDR3 is CASSQASRTGGAAEQFF. Here the CDR3 DNA reads TGTGCCAGCAGCCAAGCGTCGCGGACAGGGGGCGCGGCGGAGCAGTTCTTC.

The V call is TRBV7-3, the J call TRBJ2-7; D may be TRBD1 (6 bases). V was trimmed by 5 bases and J by 0 bases, leaving 8 bases between them. CDR3 size: 13 residues. Germline V gene sequence: CDR1 SGHTA, CDR2 FQGTGA. CDR3 protein: CASSPGHSYEQYF. CDR3 nucleotide sequence: TGTGCCAGCAGCCCGGGACACTCCTACGAGCAGTACTTC.

This clone has only a few counts. The chain couples TRBV10-3 to TRBJ2-5; D possibly corresponds to TRBD1 (5 bases). V lost 2 bases, J lost 1 base, and 11 bases lay in between. The length of the CDR3 is 15 residues. Germline CDR1 is ENHRY and CDR2 is SYGVKD. The CDR3 spells CAISEGQPSQETQYF. Written as DNA, the CDR3 is TGTGCCATCAGTGAGGGACAACCGTCCCAAGAGACCCAGTACTTC.

To note about this clone: The sample has other DNA sequences that encode this CDR3 too. The gene calls are TRBV5-1 and TRBJ1-2; no reliable D call. The CDR3 consists of 13 residues. The germline gives CDR1 SGHRS, CDR2 YFSETQ. V dropped 0 bases and J dropped 5 bases, with 8 bases sitting between them. CDR3 coding DNA: TGCGCCAGCAGCTTGGCCAGAGGGTATGGCTACACCTTC. This gives the protein CASSLARGYGYTF.

The V and J genes are TRBV10-3 and TRBJ2-1; D is undetermined. V lost 5 bases and J lost 3, with 5 bases in between. Looked up from germline, CDR1 is ENHRY and CDR2 is SYGVKD. This CDR3 has 12 residues. In DNA, the CDR3 is TGTGCCATCAGTAGCGACTACAATGAGCAGTTCTTC. Its protein is CAISSDYNEQFF.

This clone showed up just once. The chain joins TRBV5-1 to TRBJ2-5; 11 bases map to TRBD2. Trimming cost V 2 bases and J 3 bases; bases outside gene matches: 3. Per the germline V gene, CDR1 is SGHRS and CDR2 is YFSETQ. CDR3 size: 15 residues. CDR3 bases: TGCGCCAGCAGCTTCTCGACTAGCGGGAAAGAGACCCAGTACTTC. It translates to CASSFSTSGKETQYF.

The chain is built from TRBV19 and TRBJ1-5, with D uncertain. The germline V gene has CDR1 LNHDA and CDR2 SQIVND (reference sequence). V gave up 7 bases and J gave up 1 base, with 14 bases separating them. The CDR3 contains 15 residues. CDR3 residues: CASTQARRSNQPQHF. The CDR3 nucleotides read TGTGCCAGTACCCAAGCCAGGAGGAGCAATCAGCCCCAGCATTTT.

The chain joins TRBV29-1 to TRBJ2-5; tentatively, D is TRBD1 (6 bases). Germline CDR1 and CDR2: SQVTM and ANQGSEA. Between the trimmed V and J ends, which lost 3 bases and 2 bases, there was a span of 13 bases. The CDR3 sequence is 14 residues long. CDR3 nucleotide sequence: TGCAGCGTTGAGGGAACGGGGACACAAGAGACCCAGTACTTC. It encodes CSVEGTGTQETQYF.

The genes are TRBV19 and TRBJ1-6, with D maybe TRBD1 (6 bases). Trimming left V 3 bases short and J 10 bases short, with 10 bases between. This CDR3 spans 13 amino acids. Germline V lookup: CDR1 LNHDA, CDR2 SQIVND (reference sequence). In nucleotides, the CDR3 is TGTGCCAGTAGTATGGACAGTCGGTCACCCCTCCACTTT. Amino acids: CASSMDSRSPLHF.

This chain uses TRBV21-1 with TRBJ2-7; TRBD1 reflects the table's D call only, with no check against the DNA. TRBV21-1 constitutes a pseudogene. This CDR3 contains 15 residues. The CDR3 is CASSKWPGGPYEQYF. The CDR3 bases are TGTGCCAGCAGCAAATGGCCAGGGGGTCCCTACGAGCAGTACTTC.

The J gene is TRBJ1-1, the V gene TRBV12-5, with D unresolved. Germline V gene lookup returns CDR1 LGHNT and CDR2 FRNRAP. V was shortened by 7 bases and J by 6 bases, with 9 bases between the two germline ends. This CDR3 has 11 amino acids. The CDR3 protein is CASVGEAEAFF. The CDR3 nucleotides read TGTGCTAGTGTTGGGGAGGCTGAAGCTTTCTTT.

V and J are TRBV5-1 and TRBJ1-1; TRBD1 matches at 7 bases. CDR1 and CDR2 (germline): SGHRS, YFSETQ. With V trimmed by 4 bases and J by 1 base, 4 bases remained unmatched. The CDR3 has 14 residues. In DNA, the CDR3 is TGCGCCAGCAGCCAGGACAGGCCGAACACTGAAGCTTTCTTT. This codes for CASSQDRPNTEAFF. Combining the CDR3 with reference TRBV5-1 and TRBJ1-1 gives the whole variable domain KAGVTQTPRYLIKTRGQQVTLSCSPISGHRSVSWYQQTPGQGLQFLFEYFSETQRNKGNFPGRFSGRQFSNSRSEMNVSTLELGDSALYLCASSQDRPNTEAFFGQGTRLTVV.

V is TRBV6-1 and J is TRBJ1-2; D call uncertain. This CDR3 spans 13 amino acids. V was shortened by 0 bases and J by 8 bases, with 10 bases between the two germline ends. In germline, CDR1 is MNHNS, CDR2 SASEGT. The CDR3, as DNA: TGTGCCAGCAGTGAAGCTCAGGAAAAGGGCTACACCTTC. It is translated as CASSEAQEKGYTF.

This clone was detected only once. The rearrangement joins TRBV6-5 to TRBJ2-2, with 10 bases aligning to TRBD2. V lost 7 bases, J lost 5 bases, and 7 bases stayed unmatched. The V gene's germline CDR1 is MNHEY and CDR2 SVGAGI. The CDR3 consists of 15 residues. CDR3 coding DNA: TGTGCCAGCACTTTAGCGGGAGGAGGAACCGGGGAGCTGTTTTTT. The encoded protein is CASTLAGGGTGELFF.

This rearrangement joins TRBV28 to TRBJ1-2; 8 nucleotides line up with TRBD1. V shed 7 bases and J 8 bases; nucleotides not matched to a gene: 9. This CDR3 spans 13 amino acids. Germline V gives CDR1 MDHEN, CDR2 SYDVKM. The DNA for the CDR3 is TGTGCCAGCACCCTAACAGGGGGAAAGGGCTACACCTTC. This gives the protein CASTLTGGKGYTF.

The rearrangement uses TRBV27 and TRBJ2-3, with D tentatively TRBD2 (6 bases). The V end lost 5 bases, the J end lost 2 bases, and 14 bases lay between the germline ends. CDR1 MNHEY and CDR2 SMNVEV come from the germline V gene (reference sequence). The CDR3 spans 15 residues. CDR3 amino acids: CASSGPWEDTDTQYF. The CDR3 DNA follows: TGTGCCAGCAGTGGGCCTTGGGAGGACACAGATACGCAGTATTTT.

The chain employs TRBV19 and TRBJ2-1; no reliable D call. Between the trimmed V and J ends, which lost 1 base and 5 bases, there was a span of 6 bases. CDR1 LNHDA and CDR2 SQIVND come from the germline V gene (reference sequence). The CDR3 contains 13 residues. The CDR3 DNA reads as TGTGCCAGTAGTATAGGTCTTAACAATGAGCAGTTCTTC. Residues: CASSIGLNNEQFF.

The V call is TRBV2, the J call TRBJ2-7, with D maybe TRBD1 (5 bases). The CDR3 totals 14 residues. The V end was cut by 2 bases, the J end by 5 bases, with 13 bases between. Germline CDR1 is SNHLY and CDR2 is FYNNEI. This CDR3 is CASSERARAHEQYF. DNA for the CDR3: TGTGCCAGCAGTGAAAGGGCCAGGGCCCACGAGCAGTACTTC.

The chain recombines TRBV28 with TRBJ1-1; 7 bases match TRBD1. The CDR3 length is 10 residues. The ends lost 8 bases at V and 6 bases at J; junction bases unmatched: 0. Germline CDR1 is MDHEN and CDR2 is SYDVKM. CDR3 in amino acids: CASQGAEAFF. As DNA, the CDR3 is TGTGCCAGCCAGGGGGCTGAAGCTTTCTTT.

The chain uses TRBV27 and TRBJ1-1; the match to TRBD1 covers 9 bases. V lost 6 bases to trimming and J lost 5 bases; unmatched junction nucleotides: 4. CDR1 is MNHEY, CDR2 SMNVEV, per germline (reference sequence). The CDR3 covers 13 residues. For the CDR3, the DNA is TGTGCCAGCAGACAGGGGGCGCCGACTGAAGCTTTCTTT. This sequence encodes CASRQGAPTEAFF.